This TCR beta chain is drawn from a study of blood T cells in healthy people across ages. Each donor had around 9.2 milliliters of peripheral blood drawn. CDR1 is DFQATT and CDR2 is SNEGSKA in the germline V gene (reference sequence). The CDR3 loop spans 13 amino acids. V lost 6 bases and J lost 8, with 16 bases in between. Details on this clonotype: Its antigen remains unknown.

Primed by a sample-barcoded 5' primer and a J-beta primer mix, a second PCR proceeded for about 7 to 11 cycles. Every cDNA molecule carried a tag from a template-switch adaptor bearing 12 random nucleotides. Via MiXCR, TCRdb re-called the 5' RACE reads, giving one row per CDR3 protein. The table lists about 1.7 million distinct CDR3 sequences, 28% of them singletons. Findings and limits, study-wide: Aged donors had fewer naive CD4+ cells and lower diversity than long-lived donors. Diversity figures based on one million T cells were deemed too low.

This chain links TRBV20-1 with TRBJ1-4, with D perhaps TRBD1 (5 bases). This TCR was sampled from a woman aged 25 to 45 in good health. Source material: blood. CDR3 residues: CSAPGPVGEKLFF. The DNA of the CDR3 is TGCAGTGCACCGGGGCCGGTTGGAGAAAAACTGTTTTTT.